This is a list of T cell receptor beta chains from one sample in a study of cytomegalovirus exposure and HLA in healthy donors. Generated by immunoSEQ multiplex PCR, the TCRdb table keeps only in-frame clones and is missing some. The listing contains about 170,000 clones. The sequencing sample was made of PBMCs. These receptors originate from a woman aged 18-29 years in good health and CMV-seropositive. Both conserved end residues are part of each CDR3. The D gene is left open where the match is weak.

>TRBJ2-5|TRBD2|16|TRBV2
CASSDTRREVQETQYF
TGTGCCAGCAGTGATACCCGGCGGGAGGTGCAGGAGACCCAGTACTTC
>TRBJ1-4|TRBD1|16|TRBV5-1
CASSPGQGLTNEKLFF
TGCGCCAGCAGCCCCGGACAGGGTCTAACTAATGAAAAACTGTTTTTT
>TRBJ2-7|NA|14|TRBV6-5
CASSNPGGYYEQYF
TGTGCCAGCAGTAACCCCGGGGGATACTACGAGCAGTACTTC
>TRBJ2-5|NA|14|TRBV10-3
CAISAVGLQETQYF
TGTGCCATCAGTGCCGTGGGCCTCCAAGAGACCCAGTACTTC
>TRBJ1-4|TRBD1|13|TRBV30
CAWSATGVGKLFF
TGTGCCTGGAGTGCGACAGGGGTAGGAAAACTGTTTTTT
>TRBJ2-7|TRBD2|17|TRBV4-2
CASSRRGSAGESYEQYF
TGTGCCAGCAGCCGGCGGGGGTCAGCGGGAGAGTCCTACGAGCAGTACTTC
>TRBJ2-2|NA|16|TRBV1
CTSSQHFRVLIGELFF
TGCACCAGCAGCCAACATTTTCGGGTGCTGATCGGGGAGCTGTTTTTT
>TRBJ1-1|NA|13|TRBV11-2
CASSPSPDTEAFF
TGTGCCAGCAGCCCCTCCCCGGACACTGAAGCTTTCTTT
>TRBJ2-3|TRBD1|13|TRBV10-3
CAIKGQGQHTQYF
TGTGCCATCAAGGGACAGGGCCAGCATACGCAGTATTTT
>TRBJ1-2|NA|14|TRBV7-9
CASKGRRSTRGYTF
TGTGCCAGCAAAGGCAGGAGGTCGACTCGGGGCTACACCTTC
>TRBJ2-7|TRBD2|13|TRBV5-4
CASSTGLAGEQYF
TGTGCCAGCAGCACGGGACTAGCGGGGGAGCAGTACTTC
>TRBJ2-5|NA|16|TRBV2
CASSEAGGIPTETQYF
TGTGCCAGCAGTGAAGCAGGGGGAATCCCCACCGAGACCCAGTACTTC
>TRBJ1-5|TRBD1|13|TRBV30
CAWTAGGDQPQHF
TGTGCCTGGACCGCAGGGGGTGATCAGCCCCAGCATTTT
>TRBJ2-1|TRBD2|15|TRBV2
CASSLAGGPIDEQFF
TGTGCCAGCAGTCTAGCGGGAGGCCCCATTGATGAGCAGTTCTTC
>TRBJ2-3|NA|16|TRBV7-9
CASSAFTGPGTDTQYF
TGTGCCAGCAGCGCATTCACTGGACCGGGGACAGATACGCAGTATTTT
>TRBJ1-3|NA|19|TRBV9
CASSSAMGLRGQDGNTIYF
TGTGCCAGCAGCTCCGCCATGGGCCTGCGTGGGCAGGATGGAAACACCATATATTTT
>TRBJ2-1|TRBD2|15|TRBV9
CASSRLAGVGDEQFF
TGTGCCAGCAGTCGACTAGCGGGGGTGGGCGATGAGCAGTTCTTC
>TRBJ2-5|NA|17|TRBV4-2
CASSQDTQGFAQETQYF
TGTGCCAGCAGCCAAGATACGCAGGGGTTCGCTCAAGAGACCCAGTACTTC
>TRBJ1-1|NA|12|TRBV7-9
CASSVGVNGAFF
TGTGCCAGCAGCGTCGGGGTAAACGGAGCTTTCTTT
>TRBJ2-1|NA|15|TRBV11-2
CASRNIRGYYNEQFF
TGTGCCAGCAGAAATATTAGGGGTTACTACAATGAGCAGTTCTTC
>TRBJ1-2|TRBD1|14|TRBV25-1
CASSVGRDSYGYTF
TGTGCCAGCAGTGTCGGCCGGGACAGCTATGGCTACACCTTC
>TRBJ2-3|NA|15|TRBV11-1
CASSFSRGSTDTQYF
TGTGCCAGCAGCTTTTCCAGGGGCAGCACAGATACGCAGTATTTT
>TRBJ1-1|TRBD1|16|TRBV10-3
CAISEPGTGGWTEAFF
TGTGCCATCAGTGAGCCTGGGACAGGGGGCTGGACTGAAGCTTTCTTT
>TRBJ2-3|TRBD1|16|TRBV5-6
CASSPAGRGLPDTQYF
TGTGCCAGCAGCCCCGCGGGCAGGGGGCTGCCAGATACGCAGTATTTT
>TRBJ2-5|TRBD1|13|TRBV9
CASTQTGGETQYF
TGTGCCAGCACCCAGACAGGGGGGGAGACCCAGTACTTC
>TRBJ2-5|NA|13|TRBV29-1
CSVLTDSPETQYF
TGCAGCGTTTTGACAGATTCCCCAGAGACCCAGTACTTC
>TRBJ2-7|TRBD2|18|TRBV5-6
CASSLARSAGLVTYEQYF
TGTGCCAGCAGCTTGGCCAGGTCCGCGGGACTAGTCACCTACGAGCAGTACTTC
>TRBJ1-1|NA|17|TRBV19
CASSIEGWGYMNTEAFF
TGTGCCAGTAGTATAGAAGGGTGGGGCTACATGAACACTGAAGCTTTCTTT
>TRBJ1-5|NA|15|TRBV18
CASSPPSGGDQPQHF
TGTGCCAGCTCACCACCATCGGGGGGAGATCAGCCCCAGCATTTT
>TRBJ1-1|NA|14|TRBV9
CASSVTGVNTEAFF
TGTGCCAGCAGCGTCACAGGAGTGAACACTGAAGCTTTCTTT
>TRBJ2-5|TRBD1|15|TRBV7-7
CASSSLGTARGTQYF
TGTGCTAGCAGCTCCCTCGGGACAGCCCGGGGGACCCAGTACTTC
>TRBJ1-1|TRBD1|16|TRBV7-9
CASSHGTGFFEDEAFF
TGTGCCAGCAGCCACGGGACAGGGTTTTTTGAAGATGAAGCTTTCTTT
>TRBJ1-2|NA|16|TRBV4-2
CASSQLETGLAYGYTF
TGTGCCAGCAGCCAACTCGAAACAGGGCTTGCCTATGGCTACACCTTC
>TRBJ1-6|TRBD1|16|TRBV6-1
CASSDLTGQGGSPLHF
TGTGCCAGCAGTGATCTGACCGGACAGGGAGGATCACCCCTCCACTTT
>TRBJ1-1|NA|15|TRBV5-4
CASSSSRTTGTEAFF
TGTGCCAGCAGCTCTTCTAGAACCACGGGGACTGAAGCTTTCTTT
>TRBJ2-5|NA|13|TRBV5-1
CASSEGLVETQYF
TGCGCCAGCAGCGAGGGCCTGGTCGAGACCCAGTACTTC
>TRBJ1-1|NA|12|TRBV11-2
CASSLDLGGAFF
TGTGCCAGCAGCTTAGATTTAGGAGGGGCTTTCTTT
>TRBJ2-3|TRBD2|15|TRBV7-9
CASSLGLAQPDTQYF
TGTGCCAGCAGCCTAGGACTAGCTCAACCAGATACGCAGTATTTT
>TRBJ1-5|NA|16|TRBV18
CASSPRSQGGNQPQHF
TGTGCCAGCTCACCAAGATCTCAGGGAGGAAATCAGCCCCAGCATTTT
>TRBJ2-3|TRBD2|16|TRBV7-2
CASSPPGSGTADTQYF
TGTGCCAGCAGCCCCCCCGGTAGCGGGACCGCAGATACGCAGTATTTT
>TRBJ2-2|NA|12|TRBV2
CASRGQDGELFF
TGTGCCAGCAGGGGCCAGGACGGGGAGCTGTTTTTT
>TRBJ1-2|NA|15|TRBV4-1
CASSQARAGGYGYTF
TGCGCCAGCAGCCAAGCGAGGGCCGGCGGCTATGGCTACACCTTC
>TRBJ2-5|NA|15|TRBV5-1
CASSLVGRVGETQYF
TGCGCCAGCAGCTTGGTCGGCAGGGTTGGTGAGACCCAGTACTTC
>TRBJ2-3|NA|14|TRBV2
CASMVEATTDTQYF
TGTGCCAGCATGGTCGAGGCGACGACAGATACGCAGTATTTT
>TRBJ1-1|NA|13|TRBV7-8
CASRFSGNTEAFF
TGTGCCAGCAGGTTCTCAGGGAACACTGAAGCTTTCTTT
>TRBJ1-4|TRBD1|15|TRBV19
CASSTTGETWEKLFF
TGTGCCAGTAGCACTACAGGGGAAACATGGGAAAAACTGTTTTTT
>TRBJ2-7|TRBD1|14|TRBV5-6
CASSLGYRGYEQYF
TGTGCCAGCAGCCTTGGATACAGGGGCTACGAGCAGTACTTC
>TRBJ2-7|TRBD2|15|TRBV19
CASSSPASGRYEQYF
TGTGCCAGTAGTTCCCCGGCTAGCGGGAGGTACGAGCAGTACTTC
>TRBJ2-1|TRBD2|16|TRBV15
CATSRDTSGPYNEQFF
TGTGCCACCAGCAGAGATACTAGCGGACCCTACAATGAGCAGTTCTTC